One and the same sample provided the 29 T cell receptor beta chains below, sequenced in a study of T cells in Graves' hyperthyroidism and ophthalmopathy (dated by TCRdb to between 2018 and 2020). Receptor amplification or capture employed multiplex PCR. The instrument was an Illumina HiSeq 2000. Amplification of TCR beta CDR3 regions was carried out from RNA transcripts. The TCR CDR3 was subjected to a first round of RT-PCR using the HTBI primer set and the Qiagen OneStep RT-PCR kit. TCRdb reprocessed the public reads (quality trimming at Q25 with fastp, clone calling with MiXCR) and kept in-frame beta chains. A single entry per CDR3 protein holds the most common genes and DNA from its merged rows. The sample contains 600,000 to 900,000 distinct CDR3 sequences, roughly 15% of them found a single time. The ten largest clonotypes hold 8.4% of the sample. What was sequenced was blood. The source of these receptors is a man between 18 and 29 years old with Graves' hyperthyroidism.

The chain is built from TRBV20-1 and TRBJ1-2; D possibly corresponds to TRBD1 (6 bases). From germline, CDR1 is DFQATT and CDR2 SNEGSKA (reference sequence). The CDR3 sequence is 14 residues long. Trimming removed 5 bases from V and 3 bases from J, with 16 bases in between. The CDR3 nucleotides are TGCAGTGCTGGGGGGCAATCAGTAGACTATGGCTACACCTTC. It is translated as CSAGGQSVDYGYTF.

This clonotype was picked up a small number of times. CDR3 DNA: TGTGCCTGTCCCAGGGGGGGGCGCACAGATACGCAGTATTTT. It specifies CACPRGGRTDTQYF. The V call is TRBV30, the J call TRBJ2-3; D might be TRBD1 or TRBD2, each matching 7 bases. The CDR3 spans 14 residues. Trimming took off 6 bases at V and 1 base at J, with 14 bases between the two ends. CDR1 GTSNPN and CDR2 SVGIG come from the germline V gene (reference sequence).

Many counts were recorded for this clonotype. This chain uses TRBV12-3 or TRBV12-4 with TRBJ2-7, with D perhaps TRBD2 (6 bases). Trimming left V 1 base short and J 2 bases short, with 9 bases between. CDR3 length: 14 amino acids. This chain's CDR3 is CASSLGRGPYEQYF. CDR3 nucleotide sequence: TGTGCCAGCAGTTTAGGGCGGGGACCCTACGAGCAGTACTTC.

This clonotype has only a few counts. The V gene is TRBV11-2, the J gene TRBJ2-3; D not resolved. Trimming cost V 6 bases and J 1 base, with 8 bases left between them. The CDR3 is 13 residues long. Per germline, CDR1 SGHAT and CDR2 FQNNGV. CDR3 coding DNA: TGTGCCAGCAGAAACAGCGGCACAGATACGCAGTATTTT. Translated, it gives CASRNSGTDTQYF.

This clonotype appeared a few times. The V and J genes are TRBV4-1 and TRBJ2-7; D unclear. The germline V gene has CDR1 MGHRA and CDR2 YSYEKL. This CDR3 region has 14 residues. Trimming removed 1 base from V and 1 base from J, with 8 bases in between. The CDR3 region is CASSQATQSYEQYF. The CDR3 DNA reads TGCGCCAGCAGCCAAGCTACCCAGTCCTACGAGCAGTACTTC.

V usage is TRBV3-2 and J usage is TRBJ2-3; the table's TRBD1 call for D was not verified on the DNA. TRBV3-2 is flagged as a pseudogene. CDR3 length: 15 residues. This CDR3 reads CASSQDSQGPDTQYF. The CDR3 region has the DNA TGTGCCAGCAGCCAAGATAGTCAGGGGCCAGATACGCAGTATTTT.

The table lists this clonotype with many counts. The V and J genes are TRBV12-3 or TRBV12-4 and TRBJ2-7, with D maybe TRBD2 (5 bases). The ends were cut back, 7 bases at V and 9 bases at J, with 22 bases in the middle. This CDR3 contains 14 residues. CDR3 sequence: CASTLVPPAGWQYF. For the CDR3, the DNA is TGTGCCAGCACCCTCGTCCCCCCCGCGGGCTGGCAGTACTTC.

Ten or more counts support this clonotype. The rearrangement links TRBV7-3 to TRBJ2-1, with a tentative D call TRBD2 (6 bases). Between the trimmed V and J ends, which lost 5 bases and 12 bases, there was a span of 17 bases. CDR3 size: 13 residues. The germline V gene encodes CDR1 SGHTA and CDR2 FQGTGA. CDR3 amino acids: CASSSGPRDVQFF. CDR3 nucleotides: TGTGCCAGCAGCAGCGGGCCTCGGGATGTGCAGTTCTTC.

This clonotype was counted at least ten times. This chain uses TRBV28 with TRBJ2-1; tentative D call: TRBD2 (6 bases). V lost 6 bases, J lost 2 bases, and 20 bases lay in between. The CDR3 runs to 17 residues. Germline V gives CDR1 MDHEN, CDR2 SYDVKM. CDR3 nucleotide sequence: TGTGCCAGCAGCCTACCACCCCCGGGGGACCCCTACAATGAGCAGTTCTTC. This codes for CASSLPPPGDPYNEQFF. Full variable domain (outside the CDR3, taken from reference TRBV28 and TRBJ2-1): DVKVTQSSRYLVKRTGEKVFLECVQDMDHENMFWYRQDPGLGLRLIYFSYDVKMKEKGDIPEGYSVSREKKERFSLILESASTNQTSMYLCASSLPPPGDPYNEQFFGPGTRLTVL.

This chain links TRBV7-2 with TRBJ1-4; D uncertain. CDR1 and CDR2 (germline): SGHTA, FQGNSA. The germline V and J ends were trimmed by 2 bases and 0 bases, with 7 bases remaining between them. The CDR3 contains 15 residues. DNA for the CDR3: TGTGCCAGCAGCTTAACGAGGGCAACTAATGAAAAACTGTTTTTT. As protein: CASSLTRATNEKLFF. The variable domain in full, with the rest retrieved from reference TRBV7-2 and TRBJ1-4, is GAGVSQSPSNKVTEKGKDVELRCDPISGHTALYWYRQSLGQGLEFLIYFQGNSAPDKSGLPSDRFSAERTGGSVSTLTIQRTQQEDSAVYLCASSLTRATNEKLFFGSGTQLSVL.

In this sample, this clonotype turned up a few times. This rearrangement joins TRBV9 to TRBJ1-4; possibly TRBD1 for D (5 bases). Germline lookup yields CDR1 SGDLS and CDR2 YYNGEE. This CDR3 contains 15 residues. Trimming removed 4 bases from V and 7 bases from J, with 17 bases in between. This chain's CDR3 is CASSPWDGSAEKLFF. The CDR3 DNA is TGTGCCAGCAGCCCCTGGGACGGCTCGGCTGAAAAACTGTTTTTT.

This clonotype was counted many times. This chain uses TRBV30 with TRBJ2-1; D is ambiguous. V shed 4 bases and J shed 6 bases, with 10 bases lying between them. This CDR3 has 12 residues. CDR1 and CDR2 (germline): GTSNPN, SVGIG (reference sequence). This CDR3 is CAWKANLNEQFF. The CDR3 coding sequence is TGTGCCTGGAAAGCTAATCTCAATGAGCAGTTCTTC.

Ten or more counts support this clonotype. The rearrangement joins TRBV2 to TRBJ2-1; a possible D gene is TRBD2 (5 bases). Germline values: CDR1 SNHLY, CDR2 FYNNEI. Trimming removed 6 bases from V and 7 bases from J, with 10 bases in between. This CDR3 has 12 residues. The CDR3 DNA follows: TGTGCCAGCAGGGCGGACTGGAATGAGCAGTTCTTC. Its translation: CASRADWNEQFF. The full variable domain, in which reference TRBV2 and TRBJ2-1 provide the parts outside the CDR3, is EPEVTQTPSHQVTQMGQEVILRCVPISNHLYFYWYRQILGQKVEFLVSFYNNEISEKSEIFDDQFSVERPDGSNFTLKIRSTKLEDSAMYFCASRADWNEQFFGPGTRLTVL.

Comment on this clonotype: A read error may account for a junction end that differs from germline. The chain combines TRBV6-1 with TRBJ1-2, with D hard to call. Germline-derived CDR1 and CDR2 are MNHNS and SASEGT. The CDR3 runs to 13 residues. The CDR3 DNA reads as TGTGTCAGCAGTGAGCACGGTGACTATGGCTACACCTTC. It encodes CVSSEHGDYGYTF.

The rearrangement joins TRBV20-1 to TRBJ2-7; 14 bases map to TRBD2. Germline V CDR1 and CDR2: DFQATT, SNEGSKA (reference sequence). V dropped 0 bases and J dropped 7; count of bases not matched to a gene: 8. There are 16 residues in the CDR3. CDR3 bases: TGCAGTGCTAGAGATGTCGGGACTAGCGGGAGAGGAGAGCAGTACTTC. Protein sequence: CSARDVGTSGRGEQYF.

This clonotype was detected many times. V usage is TRBV2 and J usage is TRBJ2-7, with TRBD1 as a possible D gene (6 bases). Trimming took off 6 bases at V and 5 bases at J, with 20 bases between the two ends. There are 15 residues in the CDR3. Germline assignment: CDR1 SNHLY and CDR2 FYNNEI. The CDR3, as DNA: TGTGCCAGCAGCAAGATGGACAGAGTAACTAACGAGCAGTACTTC. This encodes CASSKMDRVTNEQYF.

CDR3 bases: TGTGCCAGCAGCAGGAACGGACAGCCCCAAGAGACCCAGTACTTC. It yields the protein CASSRNGQPQETQYF. This rearrangement joins TRBV5-8 to TRBJ2-5; D may be TRBD1 (6 bases). Trimming removed 4 bases from V and 1 base from J, with 14 bases in between. Germline CDR1 SGHTS, CDR2 YDEGEE. This CDR3 comprises 15 residues.

This clonotype was counted many times. The chain links TRBV7-2 to TRBJ2-3; 8 bases are a match to TRBD2. Germline assignment: CDR1 SGHTA and CDR2 FQGNSA. The V segment lost 0 bases and the J segment 1 base; nucleotides outside the gene matches: 0. This CDR3 has 15 residues. CDR3 in DNA: TGTGCCAGCAGCTTAGCAGCGGGAGGCACAGATACGCAGTATTTT. It translates to CASSLAAGGTDTQYF.

The chain employs TRBV6-5 and TRBJ1-3; D gene unclear. The CDR3 has 14 residues. V shed 0 bases and J shed 2 bases, with 5 bases lying between them. Germline CDR1 is MNHEY and CDR2 is SVGAGI. This CDR3 reads CASSYSEAGNTIYF. DNA for the CDR3: TGTGCCAGCAGTTACTCAGAGGCTGGAAACACCATATATTTT.

This rearrangement joins TRBV12-3 or TRBV12-4 to TRBJ2-7; TRBD2 might be the D (7 bases). CDR3 length: 13 amino acids. With 5 bases removed from V and 1 base from J, the gap between germline ends came to 9 bases. Here the CDR3 DNA reads TGTGCCAGCAGTCGGGGGGCATCCTACGAGCAGTACTTC. This encodes CASSRGASYEQYF.

The J gene is TRBJ1-2, the V gene TRBV4-1; D remains unclear. V shed 8 bases and J shed 2 bases, with 21 bases lying between them. The CDR3 extends over 16 amino acids. CDR1 MGHRA and CDR2 YSYEKL come from the germline V gene. CDR3 in amino acids: CASSPSSQRVNYGYTF. In DNA form, the CDR3 reads TGCGCCAGCTCCCCCAGTAGCCAGAGAGTCAACTATGGCTACACCTTC.

The J gene is TRBJ2-3, the V gene TRBV19; 8 bases fit TRBD2. Germline trimming cut 5 bases from V and 4 bases from J; bases unmatched to any gene: 8. CDR1 is LNHDA and CDR2 is SQIVND in the germline V gene (reference sequence). This CDR3 region has 15 residues. The CDR3 here is CASSSGRADADTQYF. CDR3 bases: TGTGCCAGTAGTTCCGGGAGGGCCGATGCAGATACGCAGTATTTT.

In this sample, this clonotype turned up many times. The V gene is TRBV2, the J gene TRBJ2-1; D remains ambiguous. Germline assignment: CDR1 SNHLY and CDR2 FYNNEI. The length of the CDR3 is 14 residues. Deletions cut 3 bases from V and 0 bases from J, with 6 bases between. The CDR3: CASSDESSYNEQFF. CDR3 nucleotides: TGTGCCAGCAGTGACGAGAGCTCCTACAATGAGCAGTTCTTC. Complete variable domain (other parts from reference TRBV2 and TRBJ2-1): EPEVTQTPSHQVTQMGQEVILRCVPISNHLYFYWYRQILGQKVEFLVSFYNNEISEKSEIFDDQFSVERPDGSNFTLKIRSTKLEDSAMYFCASSDESSYNEQFFGPGTRLTVL.

This clonotype was seen ten or more times. The chain couples TRBV12-3 or TRBV12-4 to TRBJ1-2; D unresolved. The V end was cut by 2 bases, the J end by 8 bases, with 18 bases between. The CDR3 is 15 residues long. The CDR3 nucleotides are TGTGCCAGCAGTTTAAACGGTCGACGCCTCGTAGGCTACACCTTC. It translates to CASSLNGRRLVGYTF.

This clonotype was counted only a few times. The chain has TRBV12-3 or TRBV12-4 and TRBJ2-2; TRBD2 matches at 11 bases. This CDR3 contains 16 residues. Losses at the gene ends were 3 bases for V and 4 bases for J; bases not matched to a gene: 4. The CDR3 is CASSFWLAGGTGELFF. DNA of the CDR3: TGTGCCAGCAGTTTTTGGCTAGCGGGAGGCACCGGGGAGCTGTTTTTT.

The V gene is TRBV6-1, the J gene TRBJ2-3; 8 bases fit TRBD2. Germline loops: CDR1 MNHNS, CDR2 SASEGT. V dropped 6 bases and J dropped 2; count of bases not matched to a gene: 13. The CDR3 is 17 amino acids. The CDR3: CASRPAGERYDTDTQYF. The CDR3 nucleotides read TGTGCCAGCAGGCCAGCGGGAGAGAGGTACGACACAGATACGCAGTATTTT.

A few counts support this clonotype. The V gene is TRBV27, the J gene TRBJ1-1; D unresolved. The CDR3 runs 12 residues. V lost 4 bases to trimming and J lost 6 bases, with 9 bases between them. The germline V gene encodes CDR1 MNHEY and CDR2 SMNVEV (reference sequence). The CDR3 protein is CASSSQMAEAFF. In DNA, the CDR3 is TGTGCCAGCAGTTCCCAGATGGCTGAAGCTTTCTTT.

Many counts were recorded for this clonotype. The chain uses TRBV12-3 or TRBV12-4 and TRBJ2-1; 9 bases agree with TRBD1. The junction had 7 bases not matched to a gene; V was cut back by 4 bases and J by 0 bases. CDR3 length equals 17 residues. The DNA for the CDR3 is TGTGCCAGCAGTTCCCGGAGGACAGGGGACTCCTACAATGAGCAGTTCTTC. It translates to CASSSRRTGDSYNEQFF.

CDR3 nucleotide sequence: TGTGCCAGCAGCTTGGAGCCACGGGACTATAATTCACCCCTCCACTTT. Encoded protein: CASSLEPRDYNSPLHF. The chain links TRBV7-9 to TRBJ1-6, with no clear D. This CDR3 comprises 16 residues. The ends were cut back, 3 bases at V and 3 bases at J, with 12 bases in the middle. Germline CDR1 SEHNR, CDR2 FQNEAQ (reference sequence).